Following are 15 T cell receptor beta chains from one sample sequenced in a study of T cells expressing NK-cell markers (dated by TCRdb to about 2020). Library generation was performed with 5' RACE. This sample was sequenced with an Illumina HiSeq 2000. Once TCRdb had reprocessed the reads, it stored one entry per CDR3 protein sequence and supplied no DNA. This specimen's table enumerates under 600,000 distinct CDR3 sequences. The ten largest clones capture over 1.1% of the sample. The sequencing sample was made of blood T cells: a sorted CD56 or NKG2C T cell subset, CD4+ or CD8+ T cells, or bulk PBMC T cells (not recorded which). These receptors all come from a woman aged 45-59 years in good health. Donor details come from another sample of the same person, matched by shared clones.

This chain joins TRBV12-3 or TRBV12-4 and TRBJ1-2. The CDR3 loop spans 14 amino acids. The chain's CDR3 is CASSLAREVYGYTF.

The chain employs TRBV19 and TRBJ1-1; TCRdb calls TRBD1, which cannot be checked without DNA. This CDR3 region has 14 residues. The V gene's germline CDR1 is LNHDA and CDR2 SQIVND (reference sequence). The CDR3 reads CASSSDGGDTEAFF.

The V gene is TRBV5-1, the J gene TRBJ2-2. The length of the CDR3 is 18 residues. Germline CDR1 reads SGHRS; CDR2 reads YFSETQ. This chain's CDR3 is CASSLRGISLLGTGELFF.

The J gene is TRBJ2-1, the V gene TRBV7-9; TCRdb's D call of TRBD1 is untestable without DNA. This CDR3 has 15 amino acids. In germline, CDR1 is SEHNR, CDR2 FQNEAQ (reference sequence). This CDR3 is CASSLAGGATNEQFF. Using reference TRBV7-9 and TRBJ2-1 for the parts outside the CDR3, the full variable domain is DTGVSQNPRHKITKRGQNVTFRCDPISEHNRLYWYRQTLGQGPEFLTYFQNEAQLEKSRLLSDRFSAERPKGSFSTLEIQRTEQGDSAMYLCASSLAGGATNEQFFGPGTRLTVL.

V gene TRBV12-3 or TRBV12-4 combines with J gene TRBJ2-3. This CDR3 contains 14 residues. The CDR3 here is CASSSRASTDTQYF.

CDR3 protein: CASSVAPAGATGELFF. The V call is TRBV9, the J call TRBJ2-2; there is no DNA to check the TCRdb D call of TRBD1. Germline lookup yields CDR1 SGDLS and CDR2 YYNGEE. The CDR3 extends over 16 amino acids.

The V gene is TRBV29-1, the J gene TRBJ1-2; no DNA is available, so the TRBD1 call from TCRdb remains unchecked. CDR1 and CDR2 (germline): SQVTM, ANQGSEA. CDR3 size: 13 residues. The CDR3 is CSVSSGGAEGYTF.

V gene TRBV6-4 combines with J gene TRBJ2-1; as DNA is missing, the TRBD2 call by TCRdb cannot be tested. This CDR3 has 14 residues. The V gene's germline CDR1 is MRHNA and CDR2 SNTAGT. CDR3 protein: CASSAFAGDNEQFF.

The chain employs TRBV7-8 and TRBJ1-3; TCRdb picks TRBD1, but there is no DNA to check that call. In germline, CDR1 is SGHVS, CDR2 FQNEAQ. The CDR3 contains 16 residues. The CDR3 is CASSSRGQVLGNTIYF. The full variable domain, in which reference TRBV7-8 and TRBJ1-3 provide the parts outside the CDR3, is GAGVSQSPRYKVAKRGQDVALRCDPISGHVSLFWYQQALGQGPEFLTYFQNEAQLDKSGLPSDRFFAERPEGSVSTLKIQRTQQEDSAVYLCASSSRGQVLGNTIYFGEGSWLTVV.

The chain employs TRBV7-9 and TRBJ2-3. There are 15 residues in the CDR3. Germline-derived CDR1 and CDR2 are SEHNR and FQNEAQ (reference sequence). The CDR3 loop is CASSFGQASTDTQYF.

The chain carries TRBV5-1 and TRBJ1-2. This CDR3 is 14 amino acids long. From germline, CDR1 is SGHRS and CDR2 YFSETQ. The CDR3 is CASSLGRNNYGYTF. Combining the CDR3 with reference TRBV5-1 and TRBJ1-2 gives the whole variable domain KAGVTQTPRYLIKTRGQQVTLSCSPISGHRSVSWYQQTPGQGLQFLFEYFSETQRNKGNFPGRFSGRQFSNSRSEMNVSTLELGDSALYLCASSLGRNNYGYTFGSGTRLTVV.

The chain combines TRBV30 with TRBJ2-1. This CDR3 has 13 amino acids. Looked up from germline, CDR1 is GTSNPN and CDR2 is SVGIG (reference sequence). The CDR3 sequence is CAWSVGLYNEQFF.

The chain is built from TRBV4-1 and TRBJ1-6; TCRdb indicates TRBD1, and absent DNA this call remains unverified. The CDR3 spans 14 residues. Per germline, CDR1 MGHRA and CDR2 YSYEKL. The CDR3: CASSPGQGDSPLHF.

The CDR3: CASRLAGREETQYF. The chain recombines TRBV6-5 with TRBJ2-5; as DNA is missing, the TRBD2 call by TCRdb cannot be tested. The length of the CDR3 is 14 residues. Germline-derived CDR1 and CDR2 are MNHEY and SVGAGI.

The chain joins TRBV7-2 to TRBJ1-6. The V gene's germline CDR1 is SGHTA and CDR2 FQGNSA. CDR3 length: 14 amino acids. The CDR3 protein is CASSLPREGSPLHF.